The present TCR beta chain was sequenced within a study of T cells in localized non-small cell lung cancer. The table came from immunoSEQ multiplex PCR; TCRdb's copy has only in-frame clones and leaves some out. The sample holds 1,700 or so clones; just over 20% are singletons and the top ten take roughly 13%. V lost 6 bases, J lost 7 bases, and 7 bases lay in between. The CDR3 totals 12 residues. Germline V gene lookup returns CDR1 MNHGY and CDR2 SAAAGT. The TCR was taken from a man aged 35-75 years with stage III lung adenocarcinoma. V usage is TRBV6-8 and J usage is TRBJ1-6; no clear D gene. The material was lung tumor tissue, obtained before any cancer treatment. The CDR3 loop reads CASSTANSPLHF. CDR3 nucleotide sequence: TGTGCCAGCAGCACAGCCAATTCACCCCTCCACTTT.